This TCR beta chain was captured in a study of T cell responses to AZD1222 COVID-19 vaccine (TCRdb year 2021). In terms of the full investigation: AZD1222 recipients with second doses at about 4 weeks or about 12 weeks were pooled, because spike-specific TCR depth and breadth did not differ between schedules. TCR sequencing was performed for roughly 250 trial participants, of whom around 210 were given two doses of AZD1222 and some 25 were given two doses of MenACWY control vaccine. Enrollment into the trials was organized by age into subgroups of 18-55, 56-69 and 70-plus years, and those subgroups contained about 160, 30 and 59 TCR-sequenced participants, respectively. Overall results and qualifications from the work: A significant rise in spike-specific TCR breadth and depth was observed after two AZD1222 doses relative to day 0 and relative to MenACWY recipients. Reportedly, almost half of the unique spike-specific TCRs recognized epitopes lying outside the regions that are mutated in the B.1.351 and B.1.1.7 variants. Most participants were white British and females outnumbered males, and the authors suggested that clonal diversity may have been underestimated. The whole spike protein was spanned by vaccine-associated CD4 TCRs, and dominant responses were seen in regions 160-218 and 743-854. Because no day 14 peak-response samples were available, repertoires were characterized only after the peak T cell response. Only 5 to 7 AZD1222 recipients were SARS-CoV-2 seropositive at baseline, limiting conclusions about previously exposed vaccinees. The 56-69-year group was small, and its depth increase did not reach significance, likely because of low power.

The CDR3 regions of human TCRbeta chains were subjected to immunosequencing. For the original study's pipeline: TCRs in the repertoires were compared against a reference library of SARS-CoV-2-specific TCRs that had been generated with the MIRA antigen-specificity platform. Breadth was defined as the fraction of unique TCRs that were SARS-CoV-2-associated. Depth was defined as the fraction of total T cells that were SARS-CoV-2-associated. Each spike-specific TCR was assigned to its reactive spike region and to a CD4 or CD8 class using the MIRA data. Log10-transformed breadth and depth values were compared by one-way ANOVA with Sidak's multiple comparisons tests. TCRdb limited this immuneACCESS table to in-frame rearrangements with V and J called. A share of clones is missing; checked studies link under half to unresolved V genes, and the rest is unexplained. That table supplies the V and J calls and clone size; D and trimming were determined from the DNA. This sample is represented by approximately 82,000 clones; 90% of them were singletons. Jointly, the top ten make up about 5.2% of the sample.

The time point label for this specimen denotes: baseline before first vaccination. Vaccinee samples were obtained from the UK trials COV001 and COV002, which included a single-blind randomized controlled phase 2/3 trial of AZD1222 (ChAdOx1 nCoV-19) in healthy adults. Trial participant PBMC samples were collected at day 0 and day 28 after the second dose for TCRbeta chain sequencing. A remark on this clone: Its antigen remains undetermined. Per-base qualities were not stored, and no clone one base away is much larger.

The CDR3 spans 15 residues, from the cysteine through the phenylalanine. Only the CDR3 DNA stays, 45 bases, in frame from base 1. CDR1 and CDR2, per the germline V gene, are MDHEN and SYDVKM. The junction shows trimming of 8 bases on V and 7 bases on J, and the gene matches do not reach 16 bases of it. The input for sequencing was peripheral blood, taken on day 0 of AZD1222 vaccination. This sequence uses TRBV28 and TRBJ1-1, with 7 middle bases fitting TRBD1. The source of this sequence is an adult in good health. The bases read TGTGCCAGCGATATTACTGGGCAGGGGGTAAGTGAAGCTTTCTTT. Translated, it reads CASDITGQGVSEAFF. With all but the CDR3 taken from the reference TRBV28 and TRBJ1-1 genes, the full variable domain is: DVKVTQSSRYLVKRTGEKVFLECVQDMDHENMFWYRQDPGLGLRLIYFSYDVKMKEKGDIPEGYSVSREKKERFSLILESASTNQTSMYLCASDITGQGVSEAFFGQGTRLTVV.